Listed here is a single T cell receptor beta chain. Its antigen remains unidentified. A junction boundary mismatches the germline segment, possibly from a read error. This record comes from a study of neurological immune-mediated disorders. Whole-study findings and limits: The multiple sclerosis repertoire cluster lacked an association with any feature, whether clinical or MRI. The absence of any CDR3 amino acid sequence shared by expanded clones across subjects suggests that repertoires were private in all groups.

There are 16 residues in the CDR3. Germline V gene sequence: CDR1 LGHNA, CDR2 YSLEER. PBMCs stored at -80 C, numbering 2 million, were the origin of the unsorted libraries. The authors made cDNA by 5'RACE with 10-nucleotide random UMIs. Each CDR3 protein gets one entry after TCRdb re-called the 5' RACE reads with MiXCR. Here the sample spans approximately 65,000 distinct CDR3 sequences, around 4% being singletons. The rearrangement uses TRBV4-3 and TRBJ2-4; possibly TRBD1 for D (6 bases). The source is a man between 45 and 60 years old with multiple sclerosis. Sequencing was carried out using PBMCs. The CDR3 sequence: CASSQDQGFGKKIQYF. Here the CDR3 DNA reads TGCGCCAGCAGCCAAGATCAGGGGTTTGGCAAAAAAATTCAGTACTTC.